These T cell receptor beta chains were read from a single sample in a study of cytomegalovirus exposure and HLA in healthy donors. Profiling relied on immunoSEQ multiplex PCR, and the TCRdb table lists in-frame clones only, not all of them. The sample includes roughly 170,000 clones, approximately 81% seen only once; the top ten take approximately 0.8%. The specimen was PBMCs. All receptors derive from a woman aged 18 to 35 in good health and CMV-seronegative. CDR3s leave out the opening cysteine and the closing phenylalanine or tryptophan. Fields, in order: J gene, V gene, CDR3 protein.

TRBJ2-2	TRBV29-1	SVGHNPTGELF
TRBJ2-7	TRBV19	ASSSGTGGSYEQY
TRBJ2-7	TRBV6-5	ASSYGGQGVFEQY
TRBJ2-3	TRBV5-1	ASWAGRPTDTQY
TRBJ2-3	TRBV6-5	ASSAQGGSADTQY
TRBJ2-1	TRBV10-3	AINDGTSGSRGNEQF
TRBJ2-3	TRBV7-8	ASSLVRAGGSDTQY
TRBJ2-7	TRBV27	ASSETSWVLYEQY
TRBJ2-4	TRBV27	ASRLWTGGIQY
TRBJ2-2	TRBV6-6	ASRQGAAGELF
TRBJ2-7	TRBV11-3	ASSLEGVYEQY
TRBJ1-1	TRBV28	ASSLGSNPLNTEAF
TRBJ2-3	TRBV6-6	ASSVSGGSTDTQY
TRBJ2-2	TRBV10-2	ASRLLADTGELF
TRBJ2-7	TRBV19	ASIRENYEQY
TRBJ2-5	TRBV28	ASSLWDDREAQETQY
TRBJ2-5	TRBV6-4	ASSDYSEGKSQY
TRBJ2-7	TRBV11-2	ASSLWTSGTYEQY
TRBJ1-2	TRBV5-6	ASSLDTGEPVPNYGYT
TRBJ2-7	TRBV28	ASGTGYYEQY
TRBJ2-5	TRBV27	ASRRDTQETQY
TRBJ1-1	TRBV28	ASSLSVIGGTEAF